The 24 T cell receptor beta chains presented below share a single source sample, sequenced in a study of blood T cell repertoires in COVID-19. Sequencing used immunoSEQ multiplex PCR; TCRdb keeps in-frame clones, though not all of them. The sample records approximately 230,000 clones, about 90% being singletons. The sequenced material came from peripheral blood. The receptors shown here come from a man younger than 30 with active or convalescent COVID-19.

The V gene is TRBV11-1, the J gene TRBJ2-1, with 8 bases aligning to TRBD2. Germline V gene sequence: CDR1 SGHAT, CDR2 FQDESV (reference sequence). This CDR3 spans 15 amino acids. V shed 2 bases and J 4 bases; nucleotides not matched to a gene: 4. This chain's CDR3 is CASSLTSGIYNEQFF. CDR3 DNA: TGTGCCAGCAGCTTAACTAGCGGAATTTACAATGAGCAGTTCTTC.

The chain couples TRBV12-3 or TRBV12-4 to TRBJ1-2, with TRBD1 matching over 7 bases. The CDR3 totals 13 residues. J gave up 0 bases and V 8 bases, and 3 bases lay outside the gene matches. The CDR3 nucleotides are TGTGCCAGCCGGGACAGCTCTAACTATGGCTACACCTTC. It specifies CASRDSSNYGYTF.

The chain is built from TRBV4-3 and TRBJ2-1; D is undetermined. Germline CDR1 and CDR2: LGHNA and YSLEER. CDR3 length: 13 amino acids. Trimming shortened V by 3 bases and J by 7 bases, and 10 bases separated the two germline ends. CDR3 region: CASSHPRSNEQFF. In nucleotides, the CDR3 is TGCGCCAGCAGCCACCCTAGATCGAATGAGCAGTTCTTC.

The chain couples TRBV9 to TRBJ1-1; D is undetermined. This CDR3 is 14 amino acids long. From germline, CDR1 is SGDLS and CDR2 YYNGEE. V was trimmed by 0 bases and J by 1 base, leaving 7 bases between them. CDR3 sequence reads: CASSVVPGNTEAFF. The DNA for the CDR3 is TGTGCCAGCAGCGTAGTTCCGGGGAACACTGAAGCTTTCTTT.

The rearrangement links TRBV5-1 to TRBJ2-7; possible D gene TRBD2, 6 bases. The germline gives CDR1 SGHRS, CDR2 YFSETQ. Deletions cut 1 base from V and 6 bases from J, with 11 bases between. This CDR3 is 13 amino acids long. In nucleotides, the CDR3 is TGCGCCAGCAGCTTGTCGTCCGGGGGCGAGCAGTACTTC. Translated, it gives CASSLSSGGEQYF.

J is TRBJ2-2 and V is TRBV27; the D gene is possibly TRBD2 (7 bases). CDR1 is MNHEY, CDR2 SMNVEV, per germline (reference sequence). Trimming removed 6 bases at V and 7 bases at J, with 15 bases between. The CDR3 sequence is 14 residues long. The chain's CDR3 is CASRGWGGVGELFF. CDR3 coding DNA: TGTGCCAGCAGGGGCTGGGGGGGCGTCGGGGAGCTGTTTTTT.

This chain links TRBV11-2 with TRBJ2-1; 14 bases line up with TRBD2. The CDR3 consists of 14 residues. V was pared by 7 bases and J by 12 bases, with 8 bases of the junction left unmatched. CDR1 and CDR2 (germline): SGHAT, FQNNGV. CDR3 in amino acids: CASTPGTSGSRQFF. The CDR3 nucleotides read TGTGCCAGCACCCCAGGGACTAGCGGGAGTAGGCAGTTCTTC.

The genes are TRBV5-1 and TRBJ2-7; TRBD1 matches at 9 bases. V lost 3 bases, J lost 6 bases, and 7 bases stayed unmatched. Germline-derived CDR1 and CDR2 are SGHRS and YFSETQ. The CDR3 length is 14 residues. The CDR3 sequence: CASSSTGTGLEQYF. DNA of the CDR3: TGCGCCAGCAGCTCTACCGGGACAGGGCTCGAGCAGTACTTC. Full variable domain (missing parts from reference TRBV5-1 and TRBJ2-7): KAGVTQTPRYLIKTRGQQVTLSCSPISGHRSVSWYQQTPGQGLQFLFEYFSETQRNKGNFPGRFSGRQFSNSRSEMNVSTLELGDSALYLCASSSTGTGLEQYFGPGTRLTVT.

About this clone itself: The germline gene is not matched at one end of the junction; a read error may be the cause. The rearrangement uses TRBV7-8 and TRBJ2-3; TRBD1 aligns across 12 bases. This CDR3 has 15 amino acids. Germline-derived CDR1 and CDR2 are SGHVS and FQNEAQ. CDR3: CASSSGTGGTNTQYF. CDR3 DNA sequence: TGTGCCAGCAGCTCCGGGACAGGGGGCACAAATACGCAGTATTTT.

The table lists this clone with a few counts. The rearrangement uses TRBV5-4 and TRBJ1-2; a possible D gene is TRBD1 (5 bases). Trimming took off 0 bases at V and 7 bases at J, with 16 bases between the two ends. Germline CDR1 is SGHNT and CDR2 is YYREEE (reference sequence). This CDR3 comprises 15 residues. The CDR3 is CASSLEAGGMGGYTF. The CDR3 DNA follows: TGTGCCAGCAGCTTGGAGGCGGGGGGAATGGGTGGCTACACCTTC.

The chain has TRBV7-2 and TRBJ1-1; 7 positions match TRBD1. With 5 bases clipped from V and 9 bases from J, the junction kept 12 bases outside the gene matches. CDR1 and CDR2 (germline): SGHTA, FQGNSA. The CDR3 contains 14 residues. CDR3 in DNA: TGTGCCAGCAGCCCCCGACAGGGTCGAGGGCAAGCTTTCTTT. This sequence encodes CASSPRQGRGQAFF.

The rearrangement links TRBV5-1 to TRBJ2-4, with D perhaps matching TRBD2 (5 bases). The CDR3 consists of 15 residues. The V gene lost 5 bases and the J gene lost 3 bases, with 15 bases spanning the gap. CDR1 and CDR2 (germline): SGHRS, YFSETQ. The CDR3 here is CASRSGGRDKNIQYF. The CDR3 region has the DNA TGCGCCAGCAGGAGCGGAGGTCGGGACAAAAACATTCAGTACTTC.

The chain links TRBV28 to TRBJ2-7, with 9 bases that match TRBD1. The CDR3 is made up of 13 amino acids. The trim removed 6 bases at V and 4 bases at J, leaving 4 bases unmatched. CDR1 is MDHEN and CDR2 is SYDVKM in the germline V gene. CDR3 nucleotide sequence: TGTGCCAGCAGGTCCGGGACAGGGTACGAGCAGTACTTC. Translated: CASRSGTGYEQYF.

The rearrangement joins TRBV6-2 or TRBV6-3 to TRBJ1-1; D not certain. This CDR3 contains 13 residues. V lost 4 bases, J lost 4 bases, and 10 bases lay in between. Germline CDR1 MNHEY, CDR2 SVGEGT. In DNA, the CDR3 is TGTGCCAGCAGTTTGGAGCCTGGCACTGAAGCTTTCTTT. This sequence encodes CASSLEPGTEAFF.

This clone was seen a single time. The chain combines TRBV5-6 with TRBJ1-2; 7 bases match TRBD1. Germline trimming cut 5 bases from V and 8 bases from J; bases unmatched to any gene: 9. Germline-derived CDR1 and CDR2 are SGHDT and YYEEEE. CDR3 length: 13 amino acids. CDR3 region: CASRLDRAGGYTF. The CDR3 DNA is TGTGCCAGCAGGCTAGACAGGGCAGGGGGCTACACCTTC.

A few counts support this clone. V usage is TRBV7-3 and J usage is TRBJ1-1; tentative D call: TRBD1 (5 bases). Germline-derived CDR1 and CDR2 are SGHTA and FQGTGA. Deletions cut 2 bases from V and 1 base from J, with 11 bases between. The CDR3 loop spans 15 amino acids. CDR3 DNA: TGTGCCAGCAGCTTACAGGGCTTGGGGAACACTGAAGCTTTCTTT. Translated: CASSLQGLGNTEAFF.

The chain carries TRBV30 and TRBJ1-2, with a possible D match to TRBD1 (6 bases). The CDR3 contains 14 residues. Germline V CDR1 and CDR2: GTSNPN, SVGIG (reference sequence). V was cut by 4 bases and J by 8 bases, with 20 bases left in between. The CDR3 DNA is TGTGCCTGGACACAGGGCGGGGGGTTTTACGGCTACACCTTC. Translation gives CAWTQGGGFYGYTF.

The J gene is TRBJ1-2, the V gene TRBV5-6; possible D gene TRBD1, 6 bases. Germline V gives CDR1 SGHDT, CDR2 YYEEEE. The CDR3 has 13 residues. With 4 bases removed from V and 8 bases from J, the gap between germline ends came to 15 bases. This CDR3 reads CASSQRTEGGYTF. CDR3 DNA: TGTGCCAGCAGCCAAAGGACAGAGGGAGGCTACACCTTC.

V usage is TRBV4-3 and J usage is TRBJ2-7; TRBD2 aligns across 12 bases. V dropped 4 bases and J dropped 0; count of bases not matched to a gene: 4. The CDR3 has 16 residues. CDR1 LGHNA and CDR2 YSLEER come from the germline V gene. Written as DNA, the CDR3 is TGCGCCAGCAGCCCAACTAGCGGGAGGAGCTCCTACGAGCAGTACTTC. Its translation: CASSPTSGRSSYEQYF.

The rearrangement joins TRBV6-2 or TRBV6-3 to TRBJ1-1; the match to TRBD1 covers 7 bases. The V and J ends lost 6 bases and 4 bases, in that order; junction bases with no gene match: 8. CDR1 is MNHEY, CDR2 SVGEGT, per germline. This CDR3 has 14 residues. The CDR3 is CASSPRGSGTEAFF. CDR3 nucleotide sequence: TGTGCCAGCAGCCCCAGGGGGTCGGGCACTGAAGCTTTCTTT.

In this sample, this clone turned up once. The chain employs TRBV5-1 and TRBJ2-1; TRBD2 agrees at 11 bases. Trimming took 5 bases from V and 4 from J; bases not matched to a gene: 2. CDR3 length: 14 amino acids. Looked up from germline, CDR1 is SGHRS and CDR2 is YFSETQ. Here the CDR3 reads CASRGTSGYNEQFF. DNA for the CDR3: TGCGCCAGCAGAGGGACTAGCGGTTACAATGAGCAGTTCTTC.

This sequence joins TRBV27 and TRBJ2-1, with 10 bases matching TRBD2. CDR1 is MNHEY and CDR2 is SMNVEV in the germline V gene (reference sequence). V was clipped by 1 base and J by 4 bases; unmatched bases: 4. CDR3 length equals 16 residues. The DNA of the CDR3 is TGTGCCAGCAGTTTATTGGCTAGCGGGAGTTACAATGAGCAGTTCTTC. Protein product: CASSLLASGSYNEQFF.

This sequence joins TRBV7-2 and TRBJ1-2; tentatively, D is TRBD1 (5 bases). The CDR3 consists of 13 residues. The germline CDR1 and CDR2 sequences are SGHTA and FQGNSA. Trimming stripped 2 bases from V and 7 bases from J, with 11 bases between. CDR3 DNA: TGTGCCAGCAGCTTATTAGGGGCTTCTGGCTACACCTTC. Translating it yields CASSLLGASGYTF.

The chain recombines TRBV2 with TRBJ2-3; maybe TRBD2 (5 bases). V was shortened by 5 bases and J by 2 bases, with 11 bases between the two germline ends. This CDR3 region has 14 residues. The germline V gene encodes CDR1 SNHLY and CDR2 FYNNEI. CDR3 sequence: CASSPGFFTDTQYF. DNA of the CDR3: TGTGCCAGCAGTCCGGGGTTCTTCACAGATACGCAGTATTTT.